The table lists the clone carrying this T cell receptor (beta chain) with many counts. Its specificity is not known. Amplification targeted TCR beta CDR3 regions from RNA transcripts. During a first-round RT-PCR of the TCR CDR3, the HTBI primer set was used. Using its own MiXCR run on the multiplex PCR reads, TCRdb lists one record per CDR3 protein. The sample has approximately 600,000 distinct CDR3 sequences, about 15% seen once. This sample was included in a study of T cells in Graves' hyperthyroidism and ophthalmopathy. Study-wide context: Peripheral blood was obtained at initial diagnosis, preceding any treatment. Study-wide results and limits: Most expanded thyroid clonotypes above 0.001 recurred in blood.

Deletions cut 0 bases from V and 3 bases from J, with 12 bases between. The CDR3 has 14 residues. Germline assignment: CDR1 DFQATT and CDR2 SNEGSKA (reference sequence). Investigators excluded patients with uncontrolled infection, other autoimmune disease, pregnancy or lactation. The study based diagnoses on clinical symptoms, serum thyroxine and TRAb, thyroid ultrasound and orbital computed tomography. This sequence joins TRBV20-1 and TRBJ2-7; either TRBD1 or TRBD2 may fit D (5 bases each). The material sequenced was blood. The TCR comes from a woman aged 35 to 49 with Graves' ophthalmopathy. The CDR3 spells CSARDGTKGYEQYF. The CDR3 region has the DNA TGCAGTGCTAGAGATGGGACCAAAGGCTACGAGCAGTACTTC.